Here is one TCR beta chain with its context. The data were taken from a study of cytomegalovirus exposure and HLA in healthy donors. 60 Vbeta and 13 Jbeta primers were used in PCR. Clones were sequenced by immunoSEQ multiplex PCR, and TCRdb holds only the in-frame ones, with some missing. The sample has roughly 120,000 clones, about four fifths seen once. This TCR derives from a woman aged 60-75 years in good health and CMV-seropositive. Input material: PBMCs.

This CDR3 reads CASSLRQGIGTEAFF. In nucleotides, the CDR3 is TGTGCCAGCAGTCTGAGACAGGGGATAGGCACTGAAGCTTTCTTT. The rearrangement uses TRBV7-2 and TRBJ1-1; 8 nucleotides align to TRBD1. The CDR3 is 15 amino acids. Losses at the gene ends were 6 bases for V and 4 bases for J; bases not matched to a gene: 10. Germline V CDR1 and CDR2: SGHTA, FQGNSA.